This TCR beta chain was observed in a study of OX40 agonist ivuxolimab in advanced cancers. Looking at the study overall: The study reported partial responses in three patients: one hepatocellular carcinoma, two cutaneous melanoma.

Assay: immunoSEQ multiplex PCR; the TCRdb copy retains only in-frame clones and omits some. The sample has around 56,000 clones, roughly 88% seen once; the top ten hold around 10%. The table lists this clone with a few counts. Different DNA sequences within this sample yield the same CDR3. CDR3 length: 11 residues. The V gene's germline CDR1 is SGHNT and CDR2 YYREEE (reference sequence). V was pared by 0 bases and J by 5 bases, with 3 bases between. The chain carries TRBV5-4 and TRBJ2-7; D unresolved. The source is an adult with an advanced solid tumor such as melanoma, head and neck, liver or kidney cancer. The sample consisted of CD4+ or CD8+ T cells sorted from blood, taken in a trial of the OX40 agonist ivuxolimab. This CDR3 reads CASSLGNEQYF. For the CDR3, the DNA is TGTGCCAGCAGCTTGGGGAACGAGCAGTACTTC.